This record covers a single TCR beta chain. These data are taken from a study of blood T cell repertoires in COVID-19. Original handling: Scientists estimated how many nucleated cells there were by amplifying reference gene primers. Some clones are missing from TCRdb's copy, which holds only in-frame ones; the method was immunoSEQ multiplex PCR. V, J and clone size reflect that table, while D and trimming were determined from the DNA. Seen here are 300,000 to 350,000 clones, roughly 90% observed once, and the top ten hold roughly 1%. Participant ages covered roughly 18 to 89 years across about two dozen US areas. Cohort placement rested on clinical history that participants reported themselves. In Cohort 3, a recovered donor had either two negative PCRs, clearance, or symptom resolution. This TCR came from a woman younger than 45 who had recovered from COVID-19. Material: PBMCs or T cells enriched from blood (not recorded which).

The CDR3 loop reads CASSFGDRSNEKLFF. CDR3 DNA: TGCGCCAGCAGCTTCGGGGACAGATCAAATGAAAAACTGTTTTTT. The J gene is TRBJ1-4, the V gene TRBV5-1, with 7 bases identical to TRBD1. V shed 2 bases and J 5 bases; nucleotides not matched to a gene: 6. Germline lookup yields CDR1 SGHRS and CDR2 YFSETQ. The CDR3 totals 15 residues. Using reference TRBV5-1 and TRBJ1-4 for the parts outside the CDR3, the full variable domain is KAGVTQTPRYLIKTRGQQVTLSCSPISGHRSVSWYQQTPGQGLQFLFEYFSETQRNKGNFPGRFSGRQFSNSRSEMNVSTLELGDSALYLCASSFGDRSNEKLFFGSGTQLSVL.